The clone carrying this TCR beta chain was found a few times. Its antigen is as yet unknown. From germline, CDR1 is SGHRS and CDR2 YFSETQ. V shed 4 bases and J shed 2 bases, with 23 bases lying between them. The CDR3 extends over 18 amino acids. PCR primers comprised 60 Vbeta and 13 Jbeta primers. Profiling relied on immunoSEQ multiplex PCR, and the TCRdb table lists in-frame clones only, not all of them. The sample holds over 150,000 clones, around 82% seen once. This sample stems from a study of cytomegalovirus exposure and HLA in healthy donors. Study context: In an early release, HLA-typed donors contributed tens of millions of unique TCR sequences. Regarding the study as a whole: Common viral pathogens seemed, in a later analysis, to connect with several of the most significant clusters. TCR beta chains numbering more than 150 were designated cytomegalovirus-associated. The authors assumed roughly uniform sequencing depth across donors for presence/absence analyses.

The receptor's source is a woman in her 30s in good health and CMV-seronegative. This chain joins TRBV5-1 and TRBJ2-3, with a weak D call TRBD1 (5 bases). Input material: PBMCs. Here the CDR3 DNA reads TGCGCCAGCAGCCGAACAGGAATTAGTAATTGGTCCACAGATACGCAGTATTTT. It translates to CASSRTGISNWSTDTQYF.